The 5 T cell receptor delta chains listed next were all sequenced from one sample in a study of gamma-delta chains in newborns, infants, children. TCRdb re-analyzed the reads via CATT. The sample shows around 1,300 delta-chain clones, less than 2.5% of them seen only once. Sequenced sample: blood. All receptors come from a child in good health.

For this clone: A read error likely explains this, since a far larger clone differs by one base. This rearrangement joins TRDV2 to TRDJ1, with TRDD3 as a possible D gene (5 bases). The CDR3 extends over 20 amino acids. Germline values: CDR1 GEAIGNYY, CDR2 EKD. Trimming removed 0 bases at V and 0 bases at J, with 25 bases between. DNA for the CDR3: TGTGCCTGTGACACCGGGACCAATACGCGGGCCCCACTGTACACCGATAAACTCATCTTT. It is translated as CACDTGTNTRAPLYTDKLIF.

Within the sample, this clone is large. Different DNA sequences within this sample yield the same CDR3. The chain carries TRDV1 and TRDJ2, with 7 bases that match TRDD3. The CDR3 has 22 amino acids. Germline V gives CDR1 TSWWSYY, CDR2 QGS. Trimming removed 1 base from V and 5 bases from J; junction bases left unmatched: 25. CDR3 sequence: CALGEHDRYLWALGSNTAQLFF. The CDR3 nucleotides read TGTGCTCTTGGGGAACACGACCGCTACCTCTGGGCACTGGGGAGTAATACAGCACAACTCTTCTTT.

As to this clone: The protein recorded in TCRdb matches a much larger clone and deviates from this DNA's translation at residue 10, suggesting a read error; the protein here is obtained by translating the DNA. The chain links TRDV1 to TRDJ1; D might be TRDD3 (6 bases). The CDR3 contains 21 residues. V gave up 6 bases and J gave up 1 base, with 33 bases separating them. Germline assignment: CDR1 TSWWSYY and CDR2 QGS. The CDR3 coding sequence is TGTGCTCTTGGAAGGTATCTGGACGCTAGGGGATTCGTCTTGCTCACCGATAAACTCATCTTT. Its protein is CALGRYLDARGFVLLTDKLIF.

This clone showed up just a few times. This likely stems from a read error, as it lies one base from a far larger clone. The sample contains more than one DNA sequence encoding this CDR3. The chain couples TRDV2 to TRDJ1; D gene uncertain. CDR1 is GEAIGNYY, CDR2 EKD, per germline. The CDR3 spans 19 residues. The CDR3 protein is CACDTLGYAIPTYTDKLIF. The CDR3 nucleotides read TGTGCTTGTGACACATTGGGCTACGCCATTCCCACCTACACCGATAAACTCATCTTT.

As concerns this clone: A read error is possible here, since a much larger clone lies one base away. Different DNA sequences within this sample yield the same CDR3. DNA of the CDR3: TGTGCCTGTGACACGTACTGGGGGAGCAACTCTTTGACGGCACAACTCTTCTTT. Amino acids: CACDTYWGSNSLTAQLFF. The rearrangement links TRDV2 to TRDJ2, with TRDD3 matching over 9 bases. This CDR3 has 18 amino acids. Germline CDR1 and CDR2: GEAIGNYY and EKD.